The clone carrying this TCR beta chain was seen only a few times. Its antigen is still unknown. Cell sorting via CD45RO/CCR7/CD25/CD127/CD95/CD27 was performed to obtain CD4+ naive, central memory, regulatory and stem cell-like memory cells. The V segment lost 5 bases and the J segment 4 bases; nucleotides outside the gene matches: 5. CDR3 size: 14 residues. Germline V gene lookup returns CDR1 SNHLY and CDR2 FYNNEI. The data were taken from a study of beta chain features in type 1 diabetes. For the study at large: The study examined around 98,000,000 sorted cells across all samples. The study's findings and limits: All four CD4+ subsets of Type 1 diabetes patients contained TCRB CDR3s that were moderately but significantly shorter.

Expressed TCRB transcripts were sequenced because the isolated RNA had all been reverse transcribed beforehand. Sequencing used immunoSEQ multiplex PCR; TCRdb keeps in-frame clones, though not all of them. Of about 150,000 clones detected, less than 11% appear once; the ten largest clones hold 1.3%. The receptor was derived from a man in his late teens or twenties in good health. The genes are TRBV2 and TRBJ2-5; 9 positions match TRBD1. Material for sequencing was naive CD4+ T cells from blood. The CDR3 region is CASSPTGGRETQYF. The CDR3 DNA is TGTGCCAGCAGTCCCACAGGGGGCCGAGAGACCCAGTACTTC.